This TCR beta chain derives from a study of blood T cell repertoires in COVID-19. The wider study: The origin of the acute and convalescent COVID-19 samples was the United States, Italy and Spain. Sample material is recorded as cDNA or gDNA derived from T cells, B-cell-depleted T cells, or PBMCs.

As originally analysed: Reference gene primer amplification yielded estimated nucleated cell counts. Repertoires were generated with immunoSEQ multiplex PCR, while TCRdb's copy carries only in-frame clones and drops some. The V and J calls and clone size were taken over from that table, and D and trimming were inferred from the DNA. The sample includes over 350,000 clones, about 89% of them seen just once. The sequence derives from a woman aged 30 to 39 with acute or convalescent COVID-19. Sequencing used peripheral blood.

CDR3 sequence reads: CASCQDRGQYQETQYF. CDR3 nucleotides: TGTGCCAGCTGCCAGGACAGGGGCCAATACCAAGAGACCCAGTACTTC. This rearrangement joins TRBV2 to TRBJ2-5, with TRBD1 matching 9 bases. V dropped 8 bases and J dropped 0; count of bases not matched to a gene: 10. Germline assignment: CDR1 SNHLY and CDR2 FYNNEI. This CDR3 is built from 16 residues.